The 8 T cell receptor beta chains listed next were all sequenced from one sample in a study of T cell repertoires in cytomegalovirus infection. TCRdb reprocessed the reads with MiXCR, giving one entry per CDR3 protein. The data hold roughly 200,000 distinct CDR3 sequences, with 8% to 10% observed a single time. What was sequenced was PBMCs. Receptors were obtained from a human donor in good health (CMV status not recorded). Some clones in this sample may be carry-over from other donors' samples.

This clonotype came up many times. The chain carries TRBV5-6 and TRBJ1-3; D is unclear. The CDR3 totals 14 residues. The V end was cut by 5 bases, the J end by 4 bases, with 13 bases between. CDR1 is SGHDT and CDR2 is YYEEEE in the germline V gene. CDR3 coding DNA: TGTGCCAGCAGTTGGAGGGTAGCGGGAAACACCATATATTTT. This encodes CASSWRVAGNTIYF.

The CDR3 nucleotides are TGCGCCAGCAGCTTTGACAGCTATAATTCACCCCTCCACTTT. Encoded protein: CASSFDSYNSPLHF. This chain joins TRBV5-1 and TRBJ1-6; TRBD1 might be the D (5 bases). Germline CDR1 and CDR2: SGHRS and YFSETQ. The CDR3 spans 14 residues. Trimming removed 2 bases from V and 3 bases from J, with 6 bases in between.

This clonotype was seen a few times. The CDR3 spells CASSPKGRDTQYF. In nucleotides, the CDR3 is TGTGCCAGCAGCCCCAAGGGCAGAGATACGCAGTATTTT. The rearrangement links TRBV28 to TRBJ2-3, with D hard to call. V dropped 6 bases and J dropped 5 bases, with 12 bases sitting between them. This CDR3 comprises 13 residues. Germline V gene sequence: CDR1 MDHEN, CDR2 SYDVKM.

This clonotype came up many times. The genes are TRBV7-2 and TRBJ2-7, with D possibly being TRBD1 or TRBD2 (5 bases each). CDR3 length: 14 amino acids. Trimming pared 1 base from V and 5 bases from J, leaving 12 bases between. CDR1 is SGHTA and CDR2 is FQGNSA in the germline V gene. CDR3 coding DNA: TGTGCCAGCAGCTTAGATACGGGGCGGAACGAGCAGTACTTC. Encoded protein: CASSLDTGRNEQYF.

The genes are TRBV28 and TRBJ1-2; TRBD1 might be the D (5 bases). The CDR3 extends over 14 amino acids. Germline V gives CDR1 MDHEN, CDR2 SYDVKM. V was pared by 4 bases and J by 2 bases, with 11 bases between. CDR3 sequence reads: CASSSQGRNYGYTF. The DNA of the CDR3 is TGTGCCAGCAGTTCCCAGGGTCGGAACTATGGCTACACCTTC.

This clonotype was picked up a small number of times. The V call is TRBV7-2, the J call TRBJ2-7, with D possibly being TRBD1 (6 bases). Trimming cost V 5 bases and J 0 bases, with 11 bases left between them. The CDR3 has 14 amino acids. Germline-derived CDR1 and CDR2 are SGHTA and FQGNSA. DNA for the CDR3: TGTGCCAGCAGCCTCCGGGACACCTCCTACGAGCAGTACTTC. Its protein product is CASSLRDTSYEQYF.

The table lists this clonotype with many counts. The rearrangement uses TRBV7-2 and TRBJ2-5, with 10 bases identical to TRBD1. CDR1 and CDR2 (germline): SGHTA, FQGNSA. The CDR3 spans 16 residues. J was trimmed by 1 base and V by 0 bases; bases with no gene match: 2. CDR3 region: CASSLAGTGVQETQYF. The CDR3, as DNA: TGTGCCAGCAGCTTAGCTGGGACAGGGGTCCAAGAGACCCAGTACTTC.

This clonotype was seen a handful of times. The rearrangement uses TRBV28 and TRBJ2-5; TRBD2 aligns across 8 bases. The length of the CDR3 is 15 residues. V dropped 8 bases and J dropped 2; count of bases not matched to a gene: 10. The germline V gene encodes CDR1 MDHEN and CDR2 SYDVKM. The CDR3 loop reads CASRRIAGRQETQYF. The CDR3 bases are TGTGCCAGCCGCAGAATAGCGGGAAGACAAGAGACCCAGTACTTC.